Shown below are 32 T cell receptor beta chains from a single sample sequenced in a study of blood T cells in healthy people across ages. A second PCR of 7 to 11 cycles used a sample-barcoded 5' primer and a J-beta primer mix. TCRdb processed the 5' RACE reads anew with MiXCR; each CDR3 protein has one entry. Altogether about 1.5 million distinct CDR3 sequences are present, about 42% being singletons, with the ten largest covering under 5%. The sample was blood. The receptors were gathered from a woman aged 18-29 years in good health.

The chain joins TRBV4-2 to TRBJ2-1, with TRBD2 identical over 11 bases. After removal of 9 bases from V and 13 bases from J, the junction contained 17 bases not matched to a gene. From germline, CDR1 is LGHNA and CDR2 YNFKEQ. The CDR3 loop spans 15 amino acids. Here the CDR3 reads CASGTSGRIGETQFF. Here the CDR3 DNA reads TGTGCCAGTGGCACTAGCGGGAGAATAGGGGAGACCCAGTTCTTC.

The chain combines TRBV7-8 with TRBJ2-2; 7 bases map to TRBD1. This CDR3 has 15 residues. Germline V gives CDR1 SGHVS, CDR2 FQNEAQ. J lost 4 bases, V lost 5 bases, and 7 bases had no gene match. CDR3 protein: CASSPRQGRTGELFF. The CDR3 nucleotides are TGTGCCAGCAGCCCCAGACAGGGTCGCACCGGGGAGCTGTTTTTT.

This clonotype was seen only a few times. The chain joins TRBV20-1 to TRBJ2-1; 15 nucleotides agree with TRBD2. Germline V CDR1 and CDR2: DFQATT, SNEGSKA (reference sequence). J lost 6 bases, V lost 5 bases, and 5 bases had no gene match. This CDR3 is built from 15 residues. CDR3 DNA: TGCAGTGCTGGGACTAGCGGGAGGTTCCTCAATGAGCAGTTCTTC. Amino acid sequence: CSAGTSGRFLNEQFF.

V gene TRBV15 combines with J gene TRBJ2-1; 7 bases are shared with TRBD1. CDR1 and CDR2 from the germline V gene are LNHNV and YYDKDF (reference sequence). Losses at the gene ends were 5 bases for V and 0 bases for J; bases not matched to a gene: 10. The CDR3 is 17 residues long. CDR3 amino acids: CATSLRGLEDSYNEQFF. The DNA for the CDR3 is TGTGCCACCAGCCTTAGGGGGCTAGAGGACTCCTACAATGAGCAGTTCTTC.

As for this clonotype: One end of the junction is discordant with germline, which a read error may explain. This chain uses TRBV13 with TRBJ2-1; TRBD2 matches 7 bases. Germline CDR1 is PRHDT and CDR2 is FYEKMQ (reference sequence). The CDR3 extends over 15 amino acids. The CDR3 here is CASGLFRGSQNEQFF. The CDR3 DNA reads TGTGCCAGCGGCTTATTCCGCGGGAGTCAGAATGAGCAGTTCTTC.

V usage is TRBV25-1 and J usage is TRBJ2-2; the match to TRBD2 covers 7 bases. The CDR3 has 13 amino acids. Germline V gives CDR1 MGHDK, CDR2 SYGVNS. V lost 8 bases to trimming and J lost 0 bases; unmatched junction nucleotides: 0. Here the CDR3 reads CASGRANTGELFF. For the CDR3, the DNA is TGTGCCAGCGGGAGGGCGAACACCGGGGAGCTGTTTTTT.

This chain uses TRBV6-2 or TRBV6-3 with TRBJ2-7; a weak D match, TRBD2 (6 bases). The CDR3 is made up of 12 amino acids. Trimming pared 6 bases from V and 5 bases from J, leaving 11 bases between. Germline V gene sequence: CDR1 MNHEY, CDR2 SVGEGT. The CDR3 nucleotides read TGTGCCAGCAGGCTGGGGGGACACGAGCAGTACTTC. This codes for CASRLGGHEQYF.

This clonotype has a single count. The rearrangement joins TRBV7-2 to TRBJ2-5, with TRBD2 as a possible D gene (5 bases). This CDR3 has 16 residues. The germline gives CDR1 SGHTA, CDR2 FQGNSA. V lost 1 base and J lost 4, with 16 bases in between. This chain's CDR3 is CASSLVGRGHRETQYF. The CDR3 coding sequence is TGTGCCAGCAGCTTAGTTGGACGAGGGCATCGAGAGACCCAGTACTTC.

This clonotype has just one count. The genes are TRBV20-1 and TRBJ1-1; no firm D call. Trimming took 2 bases from V and 0 from J, leaving 19 bases between them. The CDR3 totals 17 residues. CDR1 and CDR2 from the germline V gene are DFQATT and SNEGSKA (reference sequence). CDR3 sequence: CSARRRPQTTLNTEAFF. As DNA, the CDR3 is TGCAGTGCTAGACGACGCCCGCAGACAACCTTGAACACTGAAGCTTTCTTT.

This chain joins TRBV20-1 and TRBJ2-1; 8 bases line up with TRBD2. CDR1 is DFQATT, CDR2 SNEGSKA, per germline (reference sequence). V trimming: 6 bases; J trimming: 7 bases; junction bases outside the gene matches: 11. CDR3 length: 14 residues. The CDR3 is CSAPPAGVYNEQFF. Written as DNA, the CDR3 is TGCAGTGCGCCACCAGCGGGAGTCTATAATGAGCAGTTCTTC.

CDR3 in DNA: TGTGCCAGCAGTGCCGGGACACTGAAGGAAAAACTGTTTTTT. It codes for CASSAGTLKEKLFF. The V gene is TRBV28, the J gene TRBJ1-4; tentative D call: TRBD1 (6 bases). The V end was cut by 5 bases, the J end by 8 bases, with 15 bases between. Germline V gives CDR1 MDHEN, CDR2 SYDVKM. The CDR3 loop spans 14 amino acids.

The gene calls are TRBV25-1 and TRBJ2-1; D is ambiguous. This CDR3 contains 13 residues. CDR1 and CDR2 (germline): MGHDK, SYGVNS. Trimming shortened V by 0 bases and J by 6 bases, and 6 bases separated the two germline ends. CDR3 DNA: TGTGCCAGCAGTGAATATTCTAGCAATGAGCAGTTCTTC. Residues: CASSEYSSNEQFF.

The V gene is TRBV5-5, the J gene TRBJ2-4, with 11 positions matching TRBD2. Germline V gene sequence: CDR1 SGHKS, CDR2 YYEKEE (reference sequence). Losses at the gene ends were 4 bases for V and 13 bases for J; bases not matched to a gene: 7. The CDR3 totals 13 residues. CDR3: CASSVLAGAEQYF. CDR3 bases: TGTGCCAGCAGCGTACTAGCGGGGGCTGAGCAGTACTTC.

V and J are TRBV2 and TRBJ2-7; 9 bases agree with TRBD1. Per the germline V gene, CDR1 is SNHLY and CDR2 is FYNNEI. CDR3 length: 13 residues. After removal of 8 bases from V and 4 bases from J, the junction contained 6 bases not matched to a gene. DNA for the CDR3: TGTGCCAGCGGTGGGACAGGGACATACGAGCAGTACTTC. Residues: CASGGTGTYEQYF.

This clonotype was observed a few times. The V call is TRBV2, the J call TRBJ2-5, with D possibly matching TRBD2 (6 bases). The J call may be incorrect, as the DNA end agrees better with TRBJ2-7. The CDR3 is 15 amino acids. The germline V gene encodes CDR1 SNHLY and CDR2 FYNNEI. DNA of the CDR3: TGTGCCAGCAGTGAATTCGGCAGGGAGGCTTACGAGCAGTACTTC. Its protein is CASSEFGREAYEQYF.

This clonotype was counted between two and nine times. The CDR3 loop is CASSQDGGLGGKYF. The CDR3 DNA reads as TGCGCCAGCAGCCAAGATGGGGGACTGGGCGGGAAGTACTTC. V and J are TRBV4-1 and TRBJ2-4, with a weak D call TRBD2 (6 bases). Germline-derived CDR1 and CDR2 are MGHRA and YSYEKL. Trimming took off 0 bases at V and 14 bases at J, with 17 bases between the two ends. The CDR3 runs 14 residues.

The chain carries TRBV29-1 and TRBJ1-1; no definite D call. The CDR3 sequence is 12 residues long. Germline-derived CDR1 and CDR2 are SQVTM and ANQGSEA. Trimming pared 7 bases from V and 0 bases from J, leaving 9 bases between. The CDR3 loop is CSAQEVNTEAFF. The DNA of the CDR3 is TGCAGCGCCCAAGAAGTGAACACTGAAGCTTTCTTT.

The chain links TRBV12-3 or TRBV12-4 to TRBJ1-1; D uncertain. This CDR3 contains 12 residues. Deletions cut 8 bases from V and 5 bases from J, with 12 bases between. CDR3 loop: CASGSRGTEAFF. Written as DNA, the CDR3 is TGTGCCAGCGGTTCCCGGGGTACTGAAGCTTTCTTT.

This clonotype came up a few times. V and J are TRBV29-1 and TRBJ2-1; TRBD2 matches at 8 bases. The last part of the DNA fits TRBJ2-7 better; the J call may be wrong. Germline-derived CDR1 and CDR2 are SQVTM and ANQGSEA. The CDR3 sequence is 15 residues long. The DNA of the CDR3 is TGCAGCGTTGGGGACGGGGGGGGCTCCTACAATGAGCAGTACTTC. As protein: CSVGDGGGSYNEQYF.

The sample holds a few counts of this clonotype. V usage is TRBV2 and J usage is TRBJ2-7; D tentatively fits TRBD1 or TRBD2 (5 bases each). The CDR3 is 13 residues long. Germline assignment: CDR1 SNHLY and CDR2 FYNNEI. Trimming shortened V by 3 bases and J by 2 bases, and 8 bases separated the two germline ends. CDR3 residues: CASSDVGAYEQYF. The CDR3 DNA is TGTGCCAGCAGTGACGTGGGGGCCTACGAGCAGTACTTC.

The chain links TRBV3-1 to TRBJ2-2; 7 bases are a match to TRBD1. The CDR3 loop spans 14 amino acids. Trimming cost V 3 bases and J 6 bases; bases outside gene matches: 4. Germline-derived CDR1 and CDR2 are LGHDT and YNNKEL (reference sequence). The CDR3 region is CASSHTDRAGELFF. CDR3 sequence (DNA): TGTGCCAGCAGCCACACCGACAGGGCCGGGGAGCTGTTTTTT.

This clonotype appeared a few times. This sequence joins TRBV29-1 and TRBJ2-2; D call uncertain. This CDR3 contains 12 residues. Looked up from germline, CDR1 is SQVTM and CDR2 is ANQGSEA. Deletions cut 6 bases from V and 4 bases from J, with 9 bases between. CDR3 DNA: TGCAGCGTGGCCGGTAGCACCGGGGAGCTGTTTTTT. It is translated as CSVAGSTGELFF.

The gene calls are TRBV7-9 and TRBJ2-6; D is ambiguous. Germline CDR1 reads SEHNR; CDR2 reads FQNEAQ (reference sequence). V lost 5 bases, J lost 6 bases, and 8 bases lay in between. The CDR3 covers 13 residues. The CDR3, as DNA: TGTGCCAGCAGCCCAATTGCGGCCAACGTCCTGACTTTC. Its protein product is CASSPIAANVLTF.

This chain links TRBV5-1 with TRBJ2-2; tentatively, D is TRBD2 (6 bases). This CDR3 has 15 residues. Trimming stripped 0 bases from V and 4 bases from J, with 10 bases between. The germline V gene encodes CDR1 SGHRS and CDR2 YFSETQ. The CDR3 sequence is CASSLDGTPTGELFF. CDR3 sequence (DNA): TGCGCCAGCAGCTTGGACGGGACTCCCACCGGGGAGCTGTTTTTT.

This clonotype appeared a few times. The CDR3, as DNA: TGCGCCAGCAGAGGAGCGGGAGGGTACAATGAGCAGTTCTTC. Its translation is CASRGAGGYNEQFF. This chain connects TRBV5-1 to TRBJ2-1; 10 bases match TRBD2. The V segment lost 5 bases and the J segment 4 bases; nucleotides outside the gene matches: 3. Per the germline V gene, CDR1 is SGHRS and CDR2 is YFSETQ. The CDR3 is made up of 14 amino acids.

This chain connects TRBV2 to TRBJ2-1, with TRBD2 as a possible D gene (6 bases). The DNA end favors TRBJ2-7, so the J call may be wrong. Per the germline V gene, CDR1 is SNHLY and CDR2 is FYNNEI. CDR3 length: 17 residues. The CDR3 DNA follows: TGTGCCAGCAGTGAAGCGCTTCGGGGACTCACCTACAATGAGCAGTACTTC. Its translation is CASSEALRGLTYNEQYF.

Comment on this clonotype: An end of the junction differs from the germline gene, which may be a read error. The rearrangement uses TRBV5-1 and TRBJ2-3, with a weak D call TRBD1 (5 bases). Germline lookup yields CDR1 SGHRS and CDR2 YFSETQ. This CDR3 is 15 amino acids long. The CDR3 region has the DNA TGCGCCAGCAGCTTGAAAGGGGCCCACTCAGATATGCAGTATTTT. Encoded protein: CASSLKGAHSDMQYF. The complete variable domain, with remaining parts taken from reference TRBV5-1 and TRBJ2-3, reads KAGVTQTPRYLIKTRGQQVTLSCSPISGHRSVSWYQQTPGQGLQFLFEYFSETQRNKGNFPGRFSGRQFSNSRSEMNVSTLELGDSALYLCASSLKGAHSDMQYFGPGTRLTVL.

The sample holds one count of this clonotype. The chain joins TRBV6-5 to TRBJ2-3; D is uncertain. V was cut by 5 bases and J by 7 bases, with 7 bases left in between. Germline V lookup: CDR1 MNHEY, CDR2 SVGAGI. This CDR3 comprises 11 residues. DNA for the CDR3: TGTGCCAGCAGTCCGTCAAATACGCAGTATTTT. This encodes CASSPSNTQYF.

This clonotype was observed a few times. V is TRBV4-1 and J is TRBJ2-3; 10 bases map to TRBD2. This CDR3 region has 16 residues. The J segment lost 5 bases and the V segment lost 0 bases, leaving 5 bases of the junction unmatched. Germline-derived CDR1 and CDR2 are MGHRA and YSYEKL. For the CDR3, the DNA is TGCGCCAGCAGCCAAGATCAGCGGGGGGGCCTAGATACGCAGTATTTT. It codes for CASSQDQRGGLDTQYF.

The chain has TRBV7-2 and TRBJ2-4; no clear D. The ends were cut back, 4 bases at V and 0 bases at J, with 10 bases in the middle. The germline V gene encodes CDR1 SGHTA and CDR2 FQGNSA. The CDR3 spans 15 residues. The CDR3 reads CASSSEVLAKNIQYF. CDR3 bases: TGTGCCAGCAGCTCCGAGGTGTTAGCCAAAAACATTCAGTACTTC.

This clonotype was counted a single time. V gene TRBV29-1 combines with J gene TRBJ1-1; TRBD1 matches 8 bases. Germline V gives CDR1 SQVTM, CDR2 ANQGSEA. J lost 4 bases, V lost 7 bases, and 8 bases had no gene match. The CDR3 totals 13 residues. In DNA form, the CDR3 reads TGCAGCGCCATACAGGGGGGAATCACTGAAGCTTTCTTT. It is translated as CSAIQGGITEAFF.

The chain couples TRBV6-5 to TRBJ1-2, with a tentative D call TRBD1 (5 bases). The V end lost 6 bases, the J end lost 6 bases, and 14 bases lay between the germline ends. The CDR3 consists of 13 residues. CDR1 and CDR2 (germline): MNHEY, SVGAGI. DNA for the CDR3: TGTGCCAGCAGCCTAACAGGAATTCATGGCTACACCTTC. Its translation: CASSLTGIHGYTF.